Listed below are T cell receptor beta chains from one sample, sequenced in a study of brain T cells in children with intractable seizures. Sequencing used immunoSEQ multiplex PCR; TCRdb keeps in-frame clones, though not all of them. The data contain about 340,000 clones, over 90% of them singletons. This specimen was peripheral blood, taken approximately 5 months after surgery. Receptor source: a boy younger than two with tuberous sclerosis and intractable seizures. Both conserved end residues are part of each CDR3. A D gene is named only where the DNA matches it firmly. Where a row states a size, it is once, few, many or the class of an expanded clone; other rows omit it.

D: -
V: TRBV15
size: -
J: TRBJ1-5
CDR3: CATSRGRDTKGNQPQHF
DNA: TGTGCCACCAGCAGAGGGAGAGACACGAAGGGCAATCAGCCCCAGCATTTT

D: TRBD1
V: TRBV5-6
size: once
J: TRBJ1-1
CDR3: CASSLTGGNTEAFF
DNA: TGTGCCAGCAGCCTGACAGGGGGGAACACTGAAGCTTTCTTT

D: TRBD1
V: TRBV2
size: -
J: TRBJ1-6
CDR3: CASSARQGETPLHF
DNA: TGTGCCAGCAGTGCTCGACAGGGGGAGACACCCCTCCACTTT

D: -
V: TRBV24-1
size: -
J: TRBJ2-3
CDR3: CATGLRGTDTQYF
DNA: TGTGCCACCGGGTTGAGAGGTACGGATACGCAGTATTTT

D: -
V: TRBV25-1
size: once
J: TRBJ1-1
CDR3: CASSEWTREDYTEAFF
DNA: TGTGCCAGCAGTGAATGGACGAGGGAAGACTACACTGAAGCTTTCTTT

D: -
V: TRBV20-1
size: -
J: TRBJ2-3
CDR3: CSASNDPDTDTQYF
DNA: TGCAGTGCTAGTAACGACCCCGATACAGATACGCAGTATTTT

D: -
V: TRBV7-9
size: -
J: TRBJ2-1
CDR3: CASSKEGGLYNEQFF
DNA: TGTGCCAGCAGCAAAGAGGGTGGACTCTACAATGAGCAGTTCTTC

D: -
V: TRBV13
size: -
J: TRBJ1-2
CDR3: CASSLGTSYGYTF
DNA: TGTGCCAGCAGCCTCGGGACATCGTATGGTTACACCTTC

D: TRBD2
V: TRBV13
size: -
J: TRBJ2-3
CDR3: CASSLSGLAGITDTQYF
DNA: TGTGCCAGCAGCCTCTCAGGACTAGCGGGAATCACAGATACGCAGTATTTT

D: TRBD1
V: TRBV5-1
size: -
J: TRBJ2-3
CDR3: CASSFPDRDADTQYF
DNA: TGCGCCAGCAGCTTCCCCGACAGGGATGCAGATACGCAGTATTTT

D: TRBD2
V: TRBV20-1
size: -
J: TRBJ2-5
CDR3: CSASLAGVGETQYF
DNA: TGCAGTGCTAGTCTAGCGGGGGTAGGCGAGACCCAGTACTTC

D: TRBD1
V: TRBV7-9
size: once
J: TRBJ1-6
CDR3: CASSVMTGGLSPLHF
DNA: TGTGCCAGCAGCGTGATGACAGGGGGCCTTTCACCCCTCCACTTT

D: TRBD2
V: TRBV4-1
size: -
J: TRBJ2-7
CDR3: CASSQARLAGGGKSYEQYF
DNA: TGCGCCAGCAGCCAAGCAAGACTAGCGGGAGGGGGGAAGTCCTACGAGCAGTACTTC

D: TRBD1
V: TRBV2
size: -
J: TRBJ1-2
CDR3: CASRRQGAYGYTF
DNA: TGTGCCAGCAGACGGCAGGGGGCGTATGGCTACACCTTC

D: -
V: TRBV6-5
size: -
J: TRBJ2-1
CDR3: CASTFRDFPNEQFF
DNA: TGTGCCAGCACCTTCCGGGACTTTCCCAATGAGCAGTTCTTC

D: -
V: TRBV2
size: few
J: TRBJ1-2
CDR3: CASSEDRNYGYTF
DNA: TGTGCCAGCAGTGAAGACAGAAACTATGGCTACACCTTC

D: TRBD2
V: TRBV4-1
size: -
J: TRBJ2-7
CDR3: CASSLGPTSGRAHLSYEQYF
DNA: TGCGCCAGCAGCCTAGGGCCGACTAGCGGGAGGGCCCATCTCTCCTACGAGCAGTACTTC

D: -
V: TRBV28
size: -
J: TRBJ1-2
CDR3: CASRQGGLGYTF
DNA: TGTGCCAGCAGGCAAGGGGGGCTTGGCTACACCTTC

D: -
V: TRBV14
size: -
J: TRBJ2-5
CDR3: CASSRRQSGETQYF
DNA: TGTGCCAGCAGCCGCCGGCAGAGTGGAGAGACCCAGTACTTC

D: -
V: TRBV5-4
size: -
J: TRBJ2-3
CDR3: CASSLGAVKDTQYF
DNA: TGTGCCAGCAGCTTGGGGGCAGTTAAAGATACGCAGTATTTT

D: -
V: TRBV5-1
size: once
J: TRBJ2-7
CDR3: CASSLGPSSYEQYF
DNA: TGCGCCAGCAGCCTCGGCCCTTCATCCTACGAGCAGTACTTC